This passage covers 28 T cell receptor beta chains from one sample sequenced in a study of blood T cells in healthy people across ages. Alongside a J-beta primer mix, a sample-barcoded 5' primer served in a second PCR lasting about 7 to 11 cycles. TCRdb recomputed calls from the 5' RACE reads with MiXCR, one row per CDR3 protein. The sample shows more than 1,000,000 distinct CDR3 sequences, around 27% of them seen only once. The same sample was also used in a study of T cells of mothers and their children.

Source material: blood. All receptors derive from a girl aged 2 to 9 in good health.

This clonotype was found a few times. The chain combines TRBV24-1 with TRBJ2-1, with no clear D. Looked up from germline, CDR1 is KGHDR and CDR2 is SFDVKD. V lost 4 bases, J lost 4 bases, and 10 bases lay in between. The CDR3 runs 14 residues. CDR3 bases: TGTGCCACCAGTGACCACCGGGCTTACAATGAGCAGTTCTTC. It is translated as CATSDHRAYNEQFF.

The chain uses TRBV29-1 and TRBJ2-5, with 9 bases fitting TRBD2. There are 16 residues in the CDR3. V dropped 3 bases and J dropped 4; count of bases not matched to a gene: 12. The V gene's germline CDR1 is SQVTM and CDR2 ANQGSEA. CDR3 nucleotide sequence: TGCAGCGTTGACGGGCGGGAGGGCCTAAACGGAGAGACCCAGTACTTC. This encodes CSVDGREGLNGETQYF.

This clonotype was observed a few times. The chain combines TRBV12-3 or TRBV12-4 with TRBJ1-2; 7 bases align to TRBD1. V dropped 5 bases and J dropped 0; count of bases not matched to a gene: 3. The CDR3 covers 14 residues. The CDR3 protein is CASSGTASNYGYTF. DNA for the CDR3: TGTGCCAGCAGTGGGACAGCGTCTAACTATGGCTACACCTTC.

This clonotype was picked up one time. The rearrangement joins TRBV29-1 to TRBJ1-1, with D possibly being TRBD1 (6 bases). The CDR3 runs to 14 residues. Trimming stripped 6 bases from V and 6 bases from J, with 20 bases between. Per germline, CDR1 SQVTM and CDR2 ANQGSEA. This CDR3 reads CSVSVTGSTAEAFF. In DNA, the CDR3 is TGCAGCGTATCCGTAACAGGGAGCACCGCTGAAGCTTTCTTT.

The chain employs TRBV20-1 and TRBJ1-4; 7 positions agree with TRBD1. The junction had 8 bases not matched to a gene; V was cut back by 5 bases and J by 8 bases. In germline, CDR1 is DFQATT, CDR2 SNEGSKA (reference sequence). The CDR3 has 13 amino acids. CDR3 sequence reads: CSARQGGDEKLFF. DNA of the CDR3: TGCAGTGCTCGACAGGGTGGGGACGAAAAACTGTTTTTT.

The V call is TRBV6-5, the J call TRBJ2-7; no clear D gene. Between the trimmed V and J ends, which lost 0 bases and 5 bases, there was a span of 8 bases. Germline CDR1 MNHEY, CDR2 SVGAGI. The CDR3 totals 13 residues. The CDR3 DNA follows: TGTGCCAGCAGTTACTCTGCCTGGGACGAGCAGTACTTC. This gives the protein CASSYSAWDEQYF.

This clonotype was seen more than once but under ten times. The rearrangement links TRBV12-3 or TRBV12-4 to TRBJ1-1; the match to TRBD1 covers 9 bases. The ends lost 3 bases at V and 0 bases at J; junction bases unmatched: 5. The CDR3 runs 16 residues. Here the CDR3 reads CASSLGTGPLNTEAFF. The CDR3 DNA is TGTGCCAGCAGTTTGGGGACAGGGCCCTTGAACACTGAAGCTTTCTTT.

The rearrangement uses TRBV4-3 and TRBJ2-3; no clear D. Trimming took 0 bases from V and 2 from J, leaving 12 bases between them. CDR1 and CDR2 from the germline V gene are LGHNA and YSLEER. The CDR3 consists of 16 residues. The DNA for the CDR3 is TGCGCCAGCAGCCAAGAACGATACAGCTTCACAGATACGCAGTATTTT. It yields the protein CASSQERYSFTDTQYF.

This rearrangement joins TRBV3-1 to TRBJ2-5, with TRBD2 matching over 10 bases. This CDR3 region has 19 residues. CDR1 LGHDT and CDR2 YNNKEL come from the germline V gene (reference sequence). Trimming removed 4 bases from V and 5 bases from J; junction bases left unmatched: 19. The CDR3 region is CASSLLLGTSDYPLETQYF. The CDR3 DNA reads TGTGCCAGCAGCCTCCTACTCGGGACTAGCGACTACCCATTGGAGACCCAGTACTTC.

This clonotype has a handful of counts. This rearrangement joins TRBV9 to TRBJ1-4; unclear D gene. Per the germline V gene, CDR1 is SGDLS and CDR2 is YYNGEE. Trimming left V 4 bases short and J 11 bases short, with 15 bases between. The CDR3 loop spans 13 amino acids. CDR3 coding DNA: TGTGCCAGCAGCCCGCCATCGGGGATTAAACTGTTTTTT. Translating gives CASSPPSGIKLFF.

V usage is TRBV29-1 and J usage is TRBJ2-3; weak D call: TRBD2 (6 bases). Germline loops: CDR1 SQVTM, CDR2 ANQGSEA. The CDR3 totals 13 residues. The germline V and J ends were trimmed by 4 bases and 3 bases, with 11 bases remaining between them. CDR3 in DNA: TGCAGCGTTGTAGGGAGGCAGACAGATACGCAGTATTTT. It translates to CSVVGRQTDTQYF.

In this sample, this clonotype turned up a few times. This rearrangement joins TRBV9 to TRBJ2-2; 9 bases match TRBD2. The CDR3 length is 16 residues. Germline loops: CDR1 SGDLS, CDR2 YYNGEE. The trim removed 0 bases at V and 6 bases at J, leaving 6 bases unmatched. The CDR3 here is CASSVGGSGSAGELFF. The CDR3 nucleotides read TGTGCCAGCAGCGTAGGCGGTAGCGGGAGTGCCGGGGAGCTGTTTTTT. The whole variable domain, filled in from reference TRBV9 and TRBJ2-2, reads DSGVTQTPKHLITATGQRVTLRCSPRSGDLSVYWYQQSLDQGLQFLIQYYNGEERAKGNILERFSAQQFPDLHSELNLSSLELGDSALYFCASSVGGSGSAGELFFGEGSRLTVL.

In this sample, this clonotype turned up a few times. The chain recombines TRBV6-6 with TRBJ2-5; D uncertain. With 4 bases removed from V and 5 bases from J, the gap between germline ends came to 20 bases. Per germline, CDR1 MNHNY and CDR2 SVGAGI (reference sequence). The CDR3 runs 16 residues. CDR3 sequence: CASSSLLTASAETQYF. The CDR3 DNA sequence: TGTGCCAGCAGTTCCCTCCTCACGGCGTCGGCGGAGACCCAGTACTTC.

The chain joins TRBV5-1 to TRBJ2-5; D is uncertain. V lost 3 bases and J lost 5, with 11 bases in between. Looked up from germline, CDR1 is SGHRS and CDR2 is YFSETQ. The CDR3 has 13 amino acids. CDR3 loop: CASSSRFGETQYF. The CDR3 bases are TGCGCCAGCAGCTCCCGGTTTGGGGAGACCCAGTACTTC.

The V call is TRBV7-9, the J call TRBJ2-3, with D unresolved. Germline loops: CDR1 SEHNR, CDR2 FQNEAQ (reference sequence). The ends were cut back, 1 base at V and 11 bases at J, with 13 bases in the middle. CDR3 length equals 13 residues. In DNA form, the CDR3 reads TGTGCCAGCAGCTTAGGTCGACTGGGTGGGCAGTATTTT. This gives the protein CASSLGRLGGQYF.

This sequence joins TRBV6-5 and TRBJ2-1, with TRBD2 matching over 12 bases. The germline V gene encodes CDR1 MNHEY and CDR2 SVGAGI. The CDR3 totals 19 residues. The junction had 14 bases not matched to a gene; V was cut back by 4 bases and J by 4 bases. The CDR3, as DNA: TGTGCCAGCAGTTCCCAGCGACTAGCGGGGGCCTTCTCGTACAATGAGCAGTTCTTC. Translation: CASSSQRLAGAFSYNEQFF.

The chain recombines TRBV10-3 with TRBJ2-1, with 7 bases identical to TRBD2. This CDR3 comprises 12 residues. The V gene's germline CDR1 is ENHRY and CDR2 SYGVKD. V shed 8 bases and J 6 bases; nucleotides not matched to a gene: 4. Here the CDR3 DNA reads TGTGCCATCCAAGGACTAGTCAATGAGCAGTTCTTC. This encodes CAIQGLVNEQFF.

This clonotype has just a few counts. The gene calls are TRBV11-3 and TRBJ2-5, with 8 positions matching TRBD2. The germline V gene has CDR1 SGHNT and CDR2 YENEEA. Trimming took 6 bases from V and 5 from J; bases not matched to a gene: 8. This CDR3 spans 14 amino acids. This CDR3 reads CASRDPGGTETQYF. CDR3 nucleotides: TGTGCCAGCAGGGACCCGGGGGGGACGGAGACCCAGTACTTC.

The chain uses TRBV2 and TRBJ1-2; a weak D match, TRBD1 (6 bases). CDR1 SNHLY and CDR2 FYNNEI come from the germline V gene. The V and J ends lost 6 bases and 8 bases respectively, with 19 bases between them. The CDR3 extends over 14 amino acids. The CDR3: CASSESTGMGGYTF. The CDR3, as DNA: TGTGCCAGCAGCGAATCGACAGGCATGGGAGGCTACACCTTC.

The chain is built from TRBV10-3 and TRBJ2-2; the match to TRBD2 covers 7 bases. This CDR3 is built from 15 residues. CDR1 and CDR2 from the germline V gene are ENHRY and SYGVKD. V lost 9 bases to trimming and J lost 5 bases; unmatched junction nucleotides: 12. The CDR3 DNA reads TGTGCCATTTCCGTGAGCGGGGTTGGAACCGGGGAGCTGTTTTTT. Amino acid sequence: CAISVSGVGTGELFF.

To note about this clonotype: A read error may explain this, as a much larger clone is one base away. The rearrangement joins TRBV7-6 to TRBJ2-3; D is ambiguous. The CDR3 sequence is 12 residues long. V lost 5 bases to trimming and J lost 4 bases, with 7 bases between them. The germline CDR1 and CDR2 sequences are SGHVS and FNYEAQ. The CDR3 protein is CASSPTSDTQYF. Here the CDR3 DNA reads TGTGCCAGCAGCCCGACCTCAGATACGCAGTATTTT. Full variable domain (missing parts from reference TRBV7-6 and TRBJ2-3): GAGVSQSPRYKVTKRGQDVALRCDPISGHVSLYWYRQALGQGPEFLTYFNYEAQQDKSGLPNDRFSAERPEGSISTLTIQRTEQRDSAMYRCASSPTSDTQYFGPGTRLTVL.

This clonotype has only a few counts. This chain uses TRBV4-1 with TRBJ2-5, with D tentatively TRBD2 (6 bases). Judging by the DNA end, TRBJ2-1 fits better; the J call may be wrong. This CDR3 is built from 15 residues. The germline gives CDR1 MGHRA, CDR2 YSYEKL. The CDR3, as DNA: TGCGCCAGCAGCCAGACGGCGGGGTCGTTGGATGAGCAGTTCTTC. Residues: CASSQTAGSLDEQFF.

This clonotype occurred a few times. One end of the junction does not line up with germline, which may come from a read error. The J gene is TRBJ2-5, the V gene TRBV7-8; D gene unclear. The CDR3 runs to 15 residues. Germline assignment: CDR1 SGHVS and CDR2 FQNEAQ. CDR3 residues: CASSLGLEFQETQHF. The CDR3 nucleotides read TGTGCCAGCAGCCTCGGCCTAGAGTTCCAAGAGACCCAGCACTTC.

Here the CDR3 DNA reads TGCGCCAGCAGCCGAGGACAGGGCGCTCAGCCCCAGCATTTT. It is translated as CASSRGQGAQPQHF. This rearrangement joins TRBV4-1 to TRBJ1-5, with TRBD1 matching 8 bases. V dropped 4 bases and J dropped 6; count of bases not matched to a gene: 5. The germline CDR1 and CDR2 sequences are MGHRA and YSYEKL. The CDR3 covers 14 residues.

This clonotype was counted between two and nine times. The rearrangement uses TRBV24-1 and TRBJ2-5; no reliable D call. V gave up 3 bases and J gave up 5 bases, with 15 bases separating them. Germline assignment: CDR1 KGHDR and CDR2 SFDVKD. CDR3 size: 15 residues. CDR3 protein: CATSDPSGEGETQYF. The CDR3 region has the DNA TGTGCCACCAGTGATCCCTCTGGCGAAGGGGAGACCCAGTACTTC.

The CDR3 sequence is CASSQDVERGGVQYF. In DNA form, the CDR3 reads TGCGCCAGCAGCCAAGACGTAGAGCGGGGGGGCGTCCAGTACTTC. The V and J genes are TRBV4-3 and TRBJ2-5; TRBD2 aligns across 10 bases. J was trimmed by 10 bases and V by 0 bases; bases with no gene match: 8. Germline V gives CDR1 LGHNA, CDR2 YSLEER. The CDR3 is 15 residues long.

V and J are TRBV4-3 and TRBJ2-1, with 10 nucleotides matching TRBD2. This CDR3 is 20 amino acids long. V gave up 0 bases and J gave up 4 bases; unmatched junction bases: 15. Germline CDR1 is LGHNA and CDR2 is YSLEER. The CDR3 coding sequence is TGCGCCAGCAGCCAAGATCGGACAGCGGGGGGGGACCTAGAATACAATGAGCAGTTCTTC. Translated, it gives CASSQDRTAGGDLEYNEQFF.

This clonotype was counted a few times. In nucleotides, the CDR3 is TGCGCCAGCAGCTTCGGGGATTCAACTAATGAAAAACTGTTTTTT. Translating it yields CASSFGDSTNEKLFF. The chain links TRBV5-1 to TRBJ1-4; D unresolved. The V and J ends lost 2 bases and 0 bases respectively, with 8 bases between them. CDR3 length: 15 residues. CDR1 and CDR2 (germline): SGHRS, YFSETQ.